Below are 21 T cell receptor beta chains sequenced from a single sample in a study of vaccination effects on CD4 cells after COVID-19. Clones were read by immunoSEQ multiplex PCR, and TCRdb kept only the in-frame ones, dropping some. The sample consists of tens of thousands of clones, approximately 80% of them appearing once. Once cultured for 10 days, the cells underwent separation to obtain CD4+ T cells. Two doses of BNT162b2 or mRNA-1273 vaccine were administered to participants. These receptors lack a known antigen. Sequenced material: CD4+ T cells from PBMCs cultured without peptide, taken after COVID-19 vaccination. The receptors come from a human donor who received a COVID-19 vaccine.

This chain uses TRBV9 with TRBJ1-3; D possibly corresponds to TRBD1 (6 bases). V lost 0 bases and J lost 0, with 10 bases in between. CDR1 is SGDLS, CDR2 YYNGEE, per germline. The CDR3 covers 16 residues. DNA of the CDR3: TGTGCCAGCAGCGTAGCTCTAGGGGGCTCTGGAAACACCATATATTTT. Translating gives CASSVALGGSGNTIYF.

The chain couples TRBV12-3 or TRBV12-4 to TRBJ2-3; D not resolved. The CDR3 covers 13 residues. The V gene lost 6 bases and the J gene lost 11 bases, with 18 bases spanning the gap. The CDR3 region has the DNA TGTGCCAGCAGAGGCGGACCCACCTTGAAGCAGTATTTT. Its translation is CASRGGPTLKQYF.

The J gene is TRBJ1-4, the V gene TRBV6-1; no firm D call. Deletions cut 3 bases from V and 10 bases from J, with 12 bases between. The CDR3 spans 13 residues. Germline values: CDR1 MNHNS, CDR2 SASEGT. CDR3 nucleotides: TGTGCCAGCAGTGATCCCGGGGTGGGAAAACTGTTTTTT. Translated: CASSDPGVGKLFF.

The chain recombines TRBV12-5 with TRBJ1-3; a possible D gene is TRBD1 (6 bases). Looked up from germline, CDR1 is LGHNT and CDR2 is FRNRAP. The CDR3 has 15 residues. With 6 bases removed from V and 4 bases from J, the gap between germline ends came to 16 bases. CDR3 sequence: CASGATGTMGNTIYF. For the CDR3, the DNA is TGTGCTAGTGGGGCCACAGGGACCATGGGAAACACCATATATTTT. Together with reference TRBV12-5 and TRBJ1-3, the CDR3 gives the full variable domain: DARVTQTPRHKVTEMGQEVTMRCQPILGHNTVFWYRQTMMQGLELLAYFRNRAPLDDSGMPKDRFSAEMPDATLATLKIQPSEPRDSAVYFCASGATGTMGNTIYFGEGSWLTVV.

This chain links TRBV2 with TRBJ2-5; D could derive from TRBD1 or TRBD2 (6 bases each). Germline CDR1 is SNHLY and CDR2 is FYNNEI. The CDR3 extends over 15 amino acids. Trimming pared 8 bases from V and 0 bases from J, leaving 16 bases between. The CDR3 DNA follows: TGTGCCAGCGCTCGGGGGCCCGTGTACCAAGAGACCCAGTACTTC. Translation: CASARGPVYQETQYF.

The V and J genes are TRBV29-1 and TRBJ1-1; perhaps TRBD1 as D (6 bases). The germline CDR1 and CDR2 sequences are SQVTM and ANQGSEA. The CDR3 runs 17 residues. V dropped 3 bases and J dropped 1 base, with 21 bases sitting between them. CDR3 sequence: CSVDPWGRGTGNTEAFF. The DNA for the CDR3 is TGCAGCGTTGACCCTTGGGGTAGGGGGACGGGGAACACTGAAGCTTTCTTT.

CDR3 in amino acids: CASSLQGVQYNEQFF. In DNA form, the CDR3 reads TGCGCCAGCAGCTTGCAGGGGGTGCAATACAATGAGCAGTTCTTC. This sequence joins TRBV5-1 and TRBJ2-1; TRBD1 aligns across 7 bases. V lost 1 base, J lost 4 bases, and 5 bases stayed unmatched. The CDR3 totals 15 residues. The germline V gene has CDR1 SGHRS and CDR2 YFSETQ.

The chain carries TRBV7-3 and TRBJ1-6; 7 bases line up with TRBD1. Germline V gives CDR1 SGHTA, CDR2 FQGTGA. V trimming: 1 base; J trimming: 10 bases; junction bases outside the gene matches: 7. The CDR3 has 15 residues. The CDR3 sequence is CASSLSDRAGSPLHF. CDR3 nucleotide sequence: TGTGCCAGCAGCTTAAGTGACAGGGCTGGCTCACCCCTCCACTTT.

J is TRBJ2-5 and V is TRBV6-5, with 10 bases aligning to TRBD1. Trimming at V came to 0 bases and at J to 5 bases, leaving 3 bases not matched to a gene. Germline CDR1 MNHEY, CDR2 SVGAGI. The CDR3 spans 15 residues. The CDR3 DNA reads TGTGCCAGCAGTTACTCGACAGGGGGCTGGGAGACCCAGTACTTC. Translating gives CASSYSTGGWETQYF.

The CDR3 nucleotides read TGTGCCAGCAGCAAAAATGGGGACAGGGTCTTACCCGAGCAGTACGTC. As protein: CASSKNGDRVLPEQYV. The rearrangement joins TRBV21-1 to TRBJ2-7; the table assigns TRBD1, which was not confirmed against the DNA. TRBV21-1 is a pseudogene segment. This CDR3 contains 16 residues.

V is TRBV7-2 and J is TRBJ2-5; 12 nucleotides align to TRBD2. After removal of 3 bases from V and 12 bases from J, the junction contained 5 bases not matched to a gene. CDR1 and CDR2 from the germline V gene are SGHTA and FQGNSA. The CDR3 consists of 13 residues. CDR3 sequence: CASSFGLAGPEYF. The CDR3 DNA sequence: TGTGCCAGCAGCTTCGGACTAGCGGGGCCGGAGTACTTC.

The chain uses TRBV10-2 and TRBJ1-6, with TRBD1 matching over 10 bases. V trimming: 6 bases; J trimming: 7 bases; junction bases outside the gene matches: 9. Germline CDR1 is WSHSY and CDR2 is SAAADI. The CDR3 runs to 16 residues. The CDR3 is CASRGLGQGENSPLHF. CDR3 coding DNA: TGCGCCAGCAGAGGCCTCGGACAGGGGGAGAATTCACCCCTCCACTTT.

CDR3 in amino acids: CASSVDRDTEAFF. As DNA, the CDR3 is TGTGCCAGCAGCGTCGACAGGGACACTGAAGCTTTCTTT. The V gene is TRBV7-8, the J gene TRBJ1-1, with TRBD1 matching over 7 bases. Trimming removed 5 bases from V and 3 bases from J; junction bases left unmatched: 3. Germline V gene data show CDR1 as SGHVS and CDR2 as FQNEAQ. The CDR3 is 13 amino acids.

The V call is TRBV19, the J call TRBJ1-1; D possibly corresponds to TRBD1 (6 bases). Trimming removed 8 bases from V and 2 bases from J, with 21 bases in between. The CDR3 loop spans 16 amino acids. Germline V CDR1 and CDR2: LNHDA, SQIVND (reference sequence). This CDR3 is CASGFVVGQRNTEAFF. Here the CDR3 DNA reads TGTGCCAGTGGCTTTGTGGTTGGACAGAGAAACACTGAAGCTTTCTTT.

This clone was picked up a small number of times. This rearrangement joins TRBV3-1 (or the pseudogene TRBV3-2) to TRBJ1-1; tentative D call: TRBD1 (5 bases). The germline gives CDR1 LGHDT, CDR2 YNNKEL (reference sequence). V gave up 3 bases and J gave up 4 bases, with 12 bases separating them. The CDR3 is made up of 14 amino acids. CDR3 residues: CASSQRGGGTEAFF. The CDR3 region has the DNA TGTGCCAGCAGCCAGAGGGGCGGTGGCACTGAAGCTTTCTTT.

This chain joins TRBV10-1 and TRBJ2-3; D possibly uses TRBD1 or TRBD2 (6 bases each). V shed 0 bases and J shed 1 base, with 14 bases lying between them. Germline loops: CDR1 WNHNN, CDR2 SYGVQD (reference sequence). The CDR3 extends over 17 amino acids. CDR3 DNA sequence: TGCGCCAGCAGTGAGTCGATTGGGGGGCGAGGCACAGATACGCAGTATTTT. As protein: CASSESIGGRGTDTQYF.

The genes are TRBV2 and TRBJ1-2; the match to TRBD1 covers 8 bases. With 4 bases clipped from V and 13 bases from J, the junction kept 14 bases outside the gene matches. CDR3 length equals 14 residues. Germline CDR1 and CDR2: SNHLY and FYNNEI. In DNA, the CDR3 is TGTGCCAGCAGTGTTATTGGCCAGGGGGCCCGCCGCACCTTC. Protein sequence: CASSVIGQGARRTF. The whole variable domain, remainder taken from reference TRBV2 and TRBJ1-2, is EPEVTQTPSHQVTQMGQEVILRCVPISNHLYFYWYRQILGQKVEFLVSFYNNEISEKSEIFDDQFSVERPDGSNFTLKIRSTKLEDSAMYFCASSVIGQGARRTFGSGTRLTVV.

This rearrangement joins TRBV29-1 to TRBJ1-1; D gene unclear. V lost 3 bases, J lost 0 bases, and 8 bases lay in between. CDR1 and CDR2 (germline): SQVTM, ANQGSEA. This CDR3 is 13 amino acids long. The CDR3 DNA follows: TGCAGCGTTGAGGCAGGAATGAACACTGAAGCTTTCTTT. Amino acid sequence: CSVEAGMNTEAFF. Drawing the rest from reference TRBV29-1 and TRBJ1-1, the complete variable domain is SAVISQKPSRDICQRGTSLTIQCQVDSQVTMMFWYRQQPGQSLTLIATANQGSEATYESGFVIDKFPISRPNLTFSTLTVSNMSPEDSSIYLCSVEAGMNTEAFFGQGTRLTVV.

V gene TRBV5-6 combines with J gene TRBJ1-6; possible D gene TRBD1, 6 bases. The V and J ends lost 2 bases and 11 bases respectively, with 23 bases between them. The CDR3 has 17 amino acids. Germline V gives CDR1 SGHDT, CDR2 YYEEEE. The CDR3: CASSFLSGGPSLPPLHF. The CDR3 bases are TGTGCCAGCAGCTTTTTGTCCGGGGGGCCCTCCCTCCCACCCCTCCACTTT.

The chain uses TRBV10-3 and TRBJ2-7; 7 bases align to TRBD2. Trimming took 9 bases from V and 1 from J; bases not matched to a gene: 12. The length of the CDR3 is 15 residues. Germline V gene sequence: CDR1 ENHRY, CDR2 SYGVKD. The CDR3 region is CAIKAGREISYEQYV. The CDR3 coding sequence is TGTGCCATTAAAGCGGGGAGGGAAATTTCCTACGAGCAGTACGTC.

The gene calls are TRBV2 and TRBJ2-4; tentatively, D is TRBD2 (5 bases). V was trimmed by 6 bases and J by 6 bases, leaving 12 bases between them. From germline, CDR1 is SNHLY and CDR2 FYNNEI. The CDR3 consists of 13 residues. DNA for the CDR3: TGTGCCAGCAGCTTTACAACTAGAAACATTCAGTACTTC. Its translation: CASSFTTRNIQYF.